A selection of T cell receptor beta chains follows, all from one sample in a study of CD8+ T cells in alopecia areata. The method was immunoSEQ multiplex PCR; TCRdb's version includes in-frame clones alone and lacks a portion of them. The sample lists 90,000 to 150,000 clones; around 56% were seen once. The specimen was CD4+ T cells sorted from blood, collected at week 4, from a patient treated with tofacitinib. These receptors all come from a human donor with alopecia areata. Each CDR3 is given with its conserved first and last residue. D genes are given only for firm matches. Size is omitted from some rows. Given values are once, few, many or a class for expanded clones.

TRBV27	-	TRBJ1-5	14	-	TGTGCCAGCAGTTTAAACTCAGCCCTTCAGCCCCAGCATTTT	CASSLNSALQPQHF
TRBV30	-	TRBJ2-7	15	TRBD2	TGTGCCTGGAGGCGGGGAAGCGGGGGCCTTTACGAGCAGTACTTC	CAWRRGSGGLYEQYF
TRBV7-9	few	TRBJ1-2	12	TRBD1	TGTGCCAGCAGCTTAGATGACAGGGGCAACACCTTC	CASSLDDRGNTF
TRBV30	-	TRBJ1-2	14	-	TGTGCCTGGAGCGTGGTCCAGGTCGCATCTGGCTACACCTTC	CAWSVVQVASGYTF
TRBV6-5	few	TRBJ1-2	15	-	TGTGCCAGCAGTTACTCCGCAGGGCTTAGCTATGGCTACACCTTC	CASSYSAGLSYGYTF
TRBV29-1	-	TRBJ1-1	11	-	TGCAGCGGGCACGGGCCCACTGAAGCTTTCTTT	CSGHGPTEAFF
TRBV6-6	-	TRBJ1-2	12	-	TGTGCCAGCTTCGTGGAGCCTTATGTCTACACCTTC	CASFVEPYVYTF
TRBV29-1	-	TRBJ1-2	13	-	TGCAGCGTTGAAAATGACGGCTTCTATGGCTACACCTTC	CSVENDGFYGYTF
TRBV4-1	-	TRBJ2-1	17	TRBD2	TGCGCCAGCAGCCAAGGAGGACTAGTGGGAGTATACAATGAGCAGTTCTTC	CASSQGGLVGVYNEQFF
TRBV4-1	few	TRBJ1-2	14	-	TGCGCCAGCAGCCAAGTAGCCGGAAACTATGGCTACACCTTC	CASSQVAGNYGYTF
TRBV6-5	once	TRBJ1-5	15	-	TGTGCCAGCAGTTACGGGGTGGGGACGGCTCAGCCCCAGCATTTT	CASSYGVGTAQPQHF
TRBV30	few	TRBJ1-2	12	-	TGTGCCTGCCCTCGAGCTAACTATGGCTACACCTTC	CACPRANYGYTF
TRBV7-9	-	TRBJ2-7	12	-	TGTGCCAGCTCCACCCAGGGGTACGAGCAGTACTTC	CASSTQGYEQYF
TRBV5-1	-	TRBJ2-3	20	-	TGCGCCAGCAGCTCCACCTCCGGGACCAGGAAGGTTGCTAGCACAGATACGCAGTATTTT	CASSSTSGTRKVASTDTQYF
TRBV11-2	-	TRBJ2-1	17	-	TGTGCCAGCAGATCTCTCGGGCTAGCGCGGAAGGGCGCGCCTGGGTTCTTC	CASRSLGLARKGAPGFF
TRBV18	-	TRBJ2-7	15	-	TGTGCCAGCTCACAGGCGGGTCCCTTCTCCTACGAGCAGTACTTC	CASSQAGPFSYEQYF
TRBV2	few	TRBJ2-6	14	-	TGTGCCAGCAGTGATCAGCCTGGGGCCAACGTCCTGACTTTC	CASSDQPGANVLTF
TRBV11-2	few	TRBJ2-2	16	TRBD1	TGTGCCAGCAGCCTATCCGGGACAGGATCGGCCGGGGAGCTGTTTTTT	CASSLSGTGSAGELFF
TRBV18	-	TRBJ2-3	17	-	TGTGCCAGCTCTCCCTCCCGGACGGCGATAAGCACAGATACGCAGTATTTT	CASSPSRTAISTDTQYF
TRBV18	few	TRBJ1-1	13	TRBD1	TGTGCCAGCTCAACCGGGACAGACACTGAAGCTTTCTTT	CASSTGTDTEAFF
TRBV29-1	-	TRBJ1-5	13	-	TGCAGCGTTAACGACGGTAACAATCAGCCCCAGCATTTT	CSVNDGNNQPQHF
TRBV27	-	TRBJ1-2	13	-	TGTGCCAGCAGTTTGGACGTCGGCTATGGCTACACCTTC	CASSLDVGYGYTF
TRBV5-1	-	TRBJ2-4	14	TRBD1	TGCGCCAGCAGCCCCTCAGGACAGGTCAACATTCAGTACTTC	CASSPSGQVNIQYF
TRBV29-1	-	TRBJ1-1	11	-	TGCAGCGTTGTTGGGGCTACGGAAGCTTTCTTT	CSVVGATEAFF
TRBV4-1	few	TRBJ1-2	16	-	TGCGCCAGCAGCCAACCCGGAGCGGGGGTAGGCTATGGCTACACCTTC	CASSQPGAGVGYGYTF
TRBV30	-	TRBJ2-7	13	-	TGTGCCTGGAGTGGGACGGGAACCTACGAGCAGTACTTC	CAWSGTGTYEQYF
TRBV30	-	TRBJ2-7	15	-	TGTGCCTGGAGTCGTGGACTGGTGAGCTCCTACGAGCAGTACTTC	CAWSRGLVSSYEQYF
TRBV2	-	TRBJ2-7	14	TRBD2	TGTGCCAGCATTCCTAGCGGGGGCTTTTACGAGCAGTACTTC	CASIPSGGFYEQYF
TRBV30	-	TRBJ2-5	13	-	TGTGCCTGGGTTGGGTCAGCAAGCGAGACCCAGTACTTC	CAWVGSASETQYF
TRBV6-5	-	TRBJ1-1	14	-	TGTGCCACCCTACCACAGGGCCGGAACACTGAAGCTTTCTTT	CATLPQGRNTEAFF
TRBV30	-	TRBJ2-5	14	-	TGTGCCTGGAGTTATCACCACCCGCAAGAGACCCAGTACTTC	CAWSYHHPQETQYF
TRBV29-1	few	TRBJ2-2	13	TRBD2	TGCAGCGCGTCGGGAGGAGGGAGAGGGGAGCTGTTTTTT	CSASGGGRGELFF
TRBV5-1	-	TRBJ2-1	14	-	TGCGCCAGCAGCTTGGAGTCTCCCTGGAATGAGCAGTTCTTC	CASSLESPWNEQFF
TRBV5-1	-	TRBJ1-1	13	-	TGCGCCAGCAGCTTGGTTGGGTATTCGGAAGCTTTCTTT	CASSLVGYSEAFF
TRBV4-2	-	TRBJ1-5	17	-	TGTGCCAGCAGTGGGCCGAGTGGGAACAGACGGGCTCAGCCCCAGCATTTT	CASSGPSGNRRAQPQHF
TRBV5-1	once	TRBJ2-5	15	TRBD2	TGCGCCAGCAGCCGGACTAGCAGAAACCAAGAGACCCAGTACTTC	CASSRTSRNQETQYF
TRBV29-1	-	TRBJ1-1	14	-	TGCAGCGTTGTGGGACACCACCCGAACACTGAAGCTTTCTTT	CSVVGHHPNTEAFF
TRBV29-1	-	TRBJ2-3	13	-	TGCAGCGTTGCGGGGCCTAACACAGATACGCAGTATTTT	CSVAGPNTDTQYF
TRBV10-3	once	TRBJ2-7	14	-	TGTGCCATCAGTGAGTCTGTGGTCTCCTACGAGCAGTACTTC	CAISESVVSYEQYF
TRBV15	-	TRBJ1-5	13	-	TGTGCCACCAGCAGAGATCGGAGTCAGCCCCAGCATTTT	CATSRDRSQPQHF
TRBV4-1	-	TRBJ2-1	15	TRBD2	TGCGCCAGCAGCCAATTGTCTAGCGGGAGAAATGAGCAGTTCTTC	CASSQLSSGRNEQFF
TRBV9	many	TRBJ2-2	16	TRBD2	TGTGCCAGCAGCGTTCTGACTAGCGGGAGAAGCGGGGAGCTGTTTTTT	CASSVLTSGRSGELFF
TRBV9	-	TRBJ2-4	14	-	TGTGCCAGCAGCGTAGAACCGGGCCCAAACATTCAGTACTTC	CASSVEPGPNIQYF
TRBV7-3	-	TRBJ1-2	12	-	TGTGCCAGCAGCTTAGGGAGCTATGGCTACACCTTC	CASSLGSYGYTF
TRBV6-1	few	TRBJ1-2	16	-	TGTGCCAGCAGTGAATATCTCCAGGGCAAGTTCTATGGCTACACCTTC	CASSEYLQGKFYGYTF
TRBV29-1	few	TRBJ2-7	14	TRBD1	TGCAGCGTTGCTGGGACAGGGGGCGCGTACGAGCAGTACTTC	CSVAGTGGAYEQYF
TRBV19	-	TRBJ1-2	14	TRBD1	TGTGCCAGTAGTATTCCGGGACAGGCTTATGGCTACACCTTC	CASSIPGQAYGYTF
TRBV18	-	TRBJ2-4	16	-	TGTGCCAGCTCACCACCGCTTTTACAGCCAAAAAACATTCAGTACTTC	CASSPPLLQPKNIQYF
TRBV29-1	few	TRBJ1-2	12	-	TGCAGCGCTGGGGGGGGTGCCTATGGCTACACCTTC	CSAGGGAYGYTF